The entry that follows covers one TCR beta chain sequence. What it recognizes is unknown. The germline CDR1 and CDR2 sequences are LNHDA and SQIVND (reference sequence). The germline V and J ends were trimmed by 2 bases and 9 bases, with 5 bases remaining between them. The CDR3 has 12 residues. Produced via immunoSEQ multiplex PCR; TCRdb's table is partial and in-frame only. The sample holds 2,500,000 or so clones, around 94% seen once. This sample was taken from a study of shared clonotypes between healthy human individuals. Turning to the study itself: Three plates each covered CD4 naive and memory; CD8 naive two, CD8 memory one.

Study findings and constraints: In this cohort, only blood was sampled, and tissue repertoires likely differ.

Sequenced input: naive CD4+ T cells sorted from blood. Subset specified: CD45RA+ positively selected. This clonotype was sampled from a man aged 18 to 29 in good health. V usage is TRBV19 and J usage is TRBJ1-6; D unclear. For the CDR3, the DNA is TGTGCCAGTAGTATACTGGGTTCACCCCTCCACTTT. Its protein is CASSILGSPLHF.